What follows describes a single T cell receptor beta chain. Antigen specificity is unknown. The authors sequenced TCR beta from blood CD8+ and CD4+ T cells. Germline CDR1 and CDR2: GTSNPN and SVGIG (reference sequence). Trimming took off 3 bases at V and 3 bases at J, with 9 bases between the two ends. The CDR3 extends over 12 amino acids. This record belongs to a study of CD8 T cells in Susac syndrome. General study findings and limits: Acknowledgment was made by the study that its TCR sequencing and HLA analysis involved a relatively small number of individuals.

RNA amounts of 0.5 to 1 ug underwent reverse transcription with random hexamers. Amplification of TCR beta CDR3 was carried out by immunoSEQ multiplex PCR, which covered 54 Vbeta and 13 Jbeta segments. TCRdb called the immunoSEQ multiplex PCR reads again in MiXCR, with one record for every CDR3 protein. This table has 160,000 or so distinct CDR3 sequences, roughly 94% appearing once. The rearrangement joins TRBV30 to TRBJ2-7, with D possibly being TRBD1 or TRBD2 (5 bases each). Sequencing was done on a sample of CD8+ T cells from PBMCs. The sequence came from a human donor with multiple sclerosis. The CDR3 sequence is CAWSGTFYEQYF. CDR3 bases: TGTGCCTGGAGCGGGACGTTCTACGAGCAGTACTTC.